Listed below are T cell receptor beta chains from one sample, sequenced in a study of shared T cell receptors in the human thymus. Profiled with immunoSEQ multiplex PCR; TCRdb holds only in-frame clones, not every one. The sample shows about 500,000 clones, around 78% of them seen only once. These data were likewise used in another study, on human thymus T cells.

The sequenced sample was thymocytes. The receptors originated from a boy under two years old with a congenital heart defect. The CDR3 runs from the conserved cysteine through the conserved F or W. Each record gives: V gene, J gene, clone size, D gene, CDR3 DNA, CDR3 protein. The D gene is left open where the match is weak. Expanded clones get a size class; other rows say once, few or many, or leave the size out.

v_call: TRBV29-1; j_call: TRBJ1-1; clone_size: -; d_call: -; cdr3_nt: TGCAGCGTTGAAGTACGGCCGGGGAACACTGAAGCTTTCTTT; cdr3_aa: CSVEVRPGNTEAFF
v_call: TRBV19; j_call: TRBJ1-2; clone_size: -; d_call: -; cdr3_nt: TGTGCCAGTAGTCCCTCCAGTGACTATGGCTACACCTTC; cdr3_aa: CASSPSSDYGYTF
v_call: TRBV28; j_call: TRBJ2-1; clone_size: -; d_call: TRBD2; cdr3_nt: TGTGCCAGCGGGATGGGGACTAGCGGGAATGAGCAGTTCTTC; cdr3_aa: CASGMGTSGNEQFF
v_call: TRBV19; j_call: TRBJ1-1; clone_size: few; d_call: -; cdr3_nt: TGTGCCAGTAGTATAGATCTTTTGGACTGGGGCAGGGGCGGCAGAGCTTTCTTT; cdr3_aa: CASSIDLLDWGRGGRAFF
v_call: TRBV4-2; j_call: TRBJ1-2; clone_size: -; d_call: TRBD1; cdr3_nt: TGTGCCAGCAGCCTTCTGCATGGACAGGGGGCACGAGGCTACACCTTC; cdr3_aa: CASSLLHGQGARGYTF
v_call: TRBV30; j_call: TRBJ2-7; clone_size: -; d_call: -; cdr3_nt: TGTGCCTGGAGCCCCCCCGCCGGGAGACAGGGCTTCCACGAGCAGTACTTC; cdr3_aa: CAWSPPAGRQGFHEQYF
v_call: TRBV2; j_call: TRBJ1-2; clone_size: -; d_call: TRBD1; cdr3_nt: TGTGCCAGCAGGGGGGACAGGGAGAATGGCTACACCTTC; cdr3_aa: CASRGDRENGYTF
v_call: TRBV30; j_call: TRBJ2-6; clone_size: few; d_call: TRBD1; cdr3_nt: TGTGCCTGGGGAGGGGGCGGGACAGGTCCTTTGGGAGGGGCCAACGTCCTGACTTTC; cdr3_aa: CAWGGGGTGPLGGANVLTF
v_call: TRBV9; j_call: TRBJ2-7; clone_size: -; d_call: TRBD1; cdr3_nt: TGTGCCAGCAGCGCCCGTCCCGGGACAGGGAATTGCGAGCAGTACTTC; cdr3_aa: CASSARPGTGNCEQYF
v_call: TRBV30; j_call: TRBJ2-7; clone_size: -; d_call: TRBD1; cdr3_nt: TGTGCCTCAGAGAATGGGACAGGAGCATACGAGCAGTACTTC; cdr3_aa: CASENGTGAYEQYF
v_call: TRBV19; j_call: TRBJ2-7; clone_size: -; d_call: -; cdr3_nt: TGTGCCAGTAGTTGGACAGCAGGACTAGAAAAGTACGAGCAGTACTTC; cdr3_aa: CASSWTAGLEKYEQYF
v_call: TRBV6-1; j_call: TRBJ2-7; clone_size: -; d_call: -; cdr3_nt: TGTGCCAGCAGTGTGCCCAGCGCTTCTATCTACGAGCAGTACTTC; cdr3_aa: CASSVPSASIYEQYF
v_call: TRBV5-4; j_call: TRBJ2-5; clone_size: once; d_call: -; cdr3_nt: TGTGCCAGCAGCTTTGAACAGGCGGTTGGCCAAGAGACCCAGTACTTC; cdr3_aa: CASSFEQAVGQETQYF
v_call: TRBV5-6; j_call: TRBJ2-7; clone_size: -; d_call: -; cdr3_nt: TGTGCCAGCAGCTTAGTTCGGGGCTCCTACGAGCAGTACTTC; cdr3_aa: CASSLVRGSYEQYF
v_call: TRBV29-1; j_call: TRBJ2-7; clone_size: -; d_call: TRBD2; cdr3_nt: TGCAGCGCAGTGACTAGCGGGGACCTCTACGAGCAGTACTTC; cdr3_aa: CSAVTSGDLYEQYF
v_call: TRBV2; j_call: TRBJ2-6; clone_size: -; d_call: TRBD1; cdr3_nt: TGTGCCAGCAGTGACCCGGGGAAGACAGGGCCCGCCTACTCTGGGGCCAACGTCCTGACTTTC; cdr3_aa: CASSDPGKTGPAYSGANVLTF